This record concerns one T cell receptor (beta chain) sequence. The target antigen is unknown. The donors were members of the approximately 120-subject validation cohort (separate from the roughly 660-subject first cohort). This CDR3 region has 18 residues. The V gene end was trimmed by 4 bases and the J gene end by 5 bases; junction bases not matched to a gene: 14. Per germline, CDR1 SGHRS and CDR2 YFSETQ. The data stem from a study of cytomegalovirus exposure and HLA in healthy donors. Study outcomes and limitations: Associated with cytomegalovirus, according to the listing, were 170 or so TCR beta chains. The authors confirmed in vitro that three CMV-associated chains were specific for CMV antigens. Reported performance of the classifier showed diagnosis of cytomegalovirus status with high specificity and sensitivity.

Sequencing was performed with immunoSEQ multiplex PCR; in TCRdb, only in-frame clones are kept and a portion is missing. The sample records some 200,000 clones, 75% to 95% being singletons. The sequence derives from a woman aged 18 to 35 in good health and CMV-seronegative. This chain connects TRBV5-1 to TRBJ2-7; 14 bases match TRBD2. Input material: PBMCs. CDR3: CASSAGTSGSHPIDEQYF. In DNA, the CDR3 is TGCGCCAGCAGCGCGGGGACTAGCGGGAGCCATCCGATAGACGAGCAGTACTTC.